Listed here are 2 T cell receptor beta chains from one sample, sequenced in a study of STAT3 mutations in large granular lymphocyte leukemia. TCRdb's copy holds only in-frame clones and misses some; the assay was immunoSEQ multiplex PCR. The sample comprises over 8,500 clones, 88% of which are singletons, and about four fifths rests with the top ten. Their specific antigens are unknown. Overall study findings and caveats: Every T-LGLL patient had at least one immunodominant TCRbeta clonotype.

The sequenced sample was peripheral blood mononuclear cells. These receptors all stem from a man older than 75 with T-cell large granular lymphocyte leukemia. Some clones in this sample may be carry-over from other donors' samples.

The rearrangement joins TRBV18 to TRBJ2-1; TRBD1 matches at 10 bases. V gave up 3 bases and J gave up 8 bases; unmatched junction bases: 4. CDR3 length: 14 amino acids. Germline V gene data show CDR1 as KGHSH and CDR2 as LQKENI. CDR3 in DNA: TGTGCCAGCTCACCTGACAGGGGGCTCGATGAGCAGTTCTTC. It encodes CASSPDRGLDEQFF. Supplemented by reference TRBV18 and TRBJ2-1, the full variable domain reads NAGVMQNPRHLVRRRGQEARLRCSPMKGHSHVYWYRQLPEEGLKFMVYLQKENIIDESGMPKERFSAEFPKEGPSILRIQQVVRGDSAAYFCASSPDRGLDEQFFGPGTRLTVL.

This sequence joins TRBV7-9 and TRBJ1-4; tentatively, D is TRBD1 (6 bases). The CDR3 consists of 14 residues. CDR1 and CDR2 (germline): SEHNR, FQNEAQ (reference sequence). Deletions cut 3 bases from V and 7 bases from J, with 12 bases between. CDR3 sequence: CASSLGGEAEKLFF. CDR3 coding DNA: TGTGCCAGCAGCTTGGGGGGCGAGGCTGAAAAACTGTTTTTT.